These 14 T cell receptor beta chains were sequenced from one sample in a study of blood T cell repertoires in COVID-19. Clones were read by immunoSEQ multiplex PCR, and TCRdb kept only the in-frame ones, dropping some. The repertoire holds over 150,000 clones, with 87% as singletons. Specimen: peripheral blood. The receptors shown here come from a woman aged 70-85 years with COVID-19, enrolled during active disease.

The chain joins TRBV6-5 to TRBJ2-5; maybe TRBD1 (6 bases). Germline assignment: CDR1 MNHEY and CDR2 SVGAGI. V lost 7 bases to trimming and J lost 1 base, with 13 bases between them. The CDR3 loop spans 14 amino acids. The CDR3 nucleotides are TGTGCCAGCAAGGCCGGACAGATCCAAGAGACCCAGTACTTC. Amino acids: CASKAGQIQETQYF.

The chain has TRBV6-2 or TRBV6-3 and TRBJ2-1, with TRBD2 matching over 9 bases. Germline CDR1 MNHEY, CDR2 SVGEGT. Losses at the gene ends were 6 bases for V and 8 bases for J; bases not matched to a gene: 11. The CDR3 spans 15 residues. CDR3 residues: CASSSSGLALDEQFF. Here the CDR3 DNA reads TGTGCCAGCAGCTCCTCGGGACTAGCTTTGGATGAGCAGTTCTTC.

This clone was counted only a few times. The rearrangement uses TRBV29-1 and TRBJ2-7, with D possibly being TRBD2 (6 bases). This CDR3 spans 11 amino acids. V lost 8 bases and J lost 9, with 17 bases in between. Germline V gene lookup returns CDR1 SQVTM and CDR2 ANQGSEA. The CDR3 protein is CSSRDSVAQYF. CDR3 DNA sequence: TGCAGCTCACGGGACTCCGTGGCGCAGTACTTC.

This clone was observed a handful of times. The chain joins TRBV6-5 to TRBJ2-7; D unresolved. The V end was cut by 5 bases, the J end by 3 bases, with 11 bases between. The CDR3 covers 13 residues. Germline CDR1 MNHEY, CDR2 SVGAGI. CDR3 in amino acids: CASSRVLSYEQYF. The CDR3 nucleotides read TGTGCCAGCAGTCGGGTCCTGAGCTACGAGCAGTACTTC.

DNA of the CDR3: TGTGCCAGCAGCTTAGATAGGCAGGGAGGCACTGAAGCTTTCTTT. Amino acids: CASSLDRQGGTEAFF. The J gene is TRBJ1-1, the V gene TRBV7-9; maybe TRBD1 (5 bases). This CDR3 contains 15 residues. The V and J ends lost 1 base and 4 bases respectively, with 13 bases between them. The germline CDR1 and CDR2 sequences are SEHNR and FQNEAQ (reference sequence).

The rearrangement links TRBV5-6 to TRBJ1-2; TRBD1 aligns across 7 bases. CDR3 length: 11 residues. Germline V CDR1 and CDR2: SGHDT, YYEEEE. Trimming at V came to 4 bases and at J to 7 bases, leaving 1 base not matched to a gene. The CDR3 DNA reads as TGTGCCAGCAGCAACAGGGGTGGCTACACCTTC. Translating gives CASSNRGGYTF.

The chain employs TRBV7-9 and TRBJ1-3, with TRBD1 as a possible D gene (5 bases). The V end lost 4 bases, the J end lost 0 bases, and 13 bases lay between the germline ends. There are 16 residues in the CDR3. CDR1 and CDR2 (germline): SEHNR, FQNEAQ (reference sequence). Here the CDR3 reads CASSYQVQVSGNTIYF. The CDR3 region has the DNA TGTGCCAGCAGCTACCAAGTACAGGTCTCTGGAAACACCATATATTTT.

V is TRBV7-3 and J is TRBJ2-5, with 7 positions matching TRBD2. Trimming took 5 bases from V and 3 from J; bases not matched to a gene: 12. The CDR3 covers 16 residues. Germline CDR1 SGHTA, CDR2 FQGTGA. The CDR3 reads CASSPGSGDWEETQYF. DNA for the CDR3: TGTGCCAGCAGCCCCGGGAGCGGGGATTGGGAAGAGACCCAGTACTTC.

This clone turned up a few times. V is TRBV1 and J is TRBJ2-1; the table calls TRBD1, which could not be checked here. TRBV1 is assigned pseudogene status. This CDR3 spans 14 amino acids. CDR3 sequence reads: CTSSQGAFYNEQFF. The DNA of the CDR3 is TGCACCAGCAGCCAAGGGGCCTTTTACAATGAGCAGTTCTTC.

The V and J genes are TRBV6-6 and TRBJ2-7; D not certain. Germline lookup yields CDR1 MNHNY and CDR2 SVGAGI (reference sequence). V lost 1 base and J lost 3, with 10 bases in between. This CDR3 spans 14 amino acids. CDR3 in DNA: TGTGCCAGCAGTTACTTTGACGGGTACTACGAGCAGTACTTC. It is translated as CASSYFDGYYEQYF.

This sequence joins TRBV30 and TRBJ1-2; 9 bases are a match to TRBD1. Trimming cost V 0 bases and J 7 bases; bases outside gene matches: 18. The germline CDR1 and CDR2 sequences are GTSNPN and SVGIG (reference sequence). CDR3 length: 18 amino acids. In DNA, the CDR3 is TGTGCCTGGAGTGTACTCTCTGTCTACAGGGGGCCCGGAGGTGGCTACACCTTC. It encodes CAWSVLSVYRGPGGGYTF.

The chain joins TRBV24-1 to TRBJ2-1; D is possibly TRBD1 (6 bases). The germline CDR1 and CDR2 sequences are KGHDR and SFDVKD. Trimming shortened V by 4 bases and J by 5 bases, and 14 bases separated the two germline ends. The CDR3 runs 15 residues. DNA for the CDR3: TGTGCCACCAGTGACTTCAGAGGACAGCACAATGAGCAGTTCTTC. This sequence encodes CATSDFRGQHNEQFF.

This clone was detected a few times. This chain joins TRBV6-6 and TRBJ2-7; 9 bases match TRBD2. Germline CDR1 and CDR2: MNHNY and SVGAGI (reference sequence). This CDR3 comprises 16 residues. V was pared by 5 bases and J by 0 bases, with 8 bases of the junction left unmatched. The CDR3 is CASSRGLASNSYEQYF. The CDR3, as DNA: TGTGCCAGCAGTCGAGGACTAGCGAGTAACTCCTACGAGCAGTACTTC.

As regards this clone: At one boundary the junction diverges from the germline segment, which might be a read error. The V gene is TRBV7-7, the J gene TRBJ2-3, with a tentative D call TRBD2 (5 bases). The CDR3 spans 14 residues. The germline CDR1 and CDR2 sequences are SSHAT and FNYEAQ (reference sequence). DNA of the CDR3: TGTGCTAGCAGCCCAGGAGGACCCGCAGATACGCAGTATTTT. As protein: CASSPGGPADTQYF.